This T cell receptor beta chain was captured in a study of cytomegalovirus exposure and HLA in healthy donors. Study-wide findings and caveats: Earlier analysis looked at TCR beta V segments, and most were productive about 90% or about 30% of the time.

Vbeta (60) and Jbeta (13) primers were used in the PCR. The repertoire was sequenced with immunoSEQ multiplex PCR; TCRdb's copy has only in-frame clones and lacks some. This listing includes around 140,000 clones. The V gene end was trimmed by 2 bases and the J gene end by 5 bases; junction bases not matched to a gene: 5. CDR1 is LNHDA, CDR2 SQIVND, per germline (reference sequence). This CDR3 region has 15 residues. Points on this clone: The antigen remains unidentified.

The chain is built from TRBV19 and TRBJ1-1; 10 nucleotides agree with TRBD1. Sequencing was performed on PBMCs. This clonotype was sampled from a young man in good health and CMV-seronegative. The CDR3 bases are TGTGCCAGTAGTATACTGGGGACAGGGGTAACTGAAGCTTTCTTT. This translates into CASSILGTGVTEAFF.